What follows are 27 T cell receptor beta chains derived from one specimen sequenced in a study of cytomegalovirus exposure and HLA in healthy donors. Primers: 60 Vbeta forward and 13 Jbeta reverse. Clones were read by immunoSEQ multiplex PCR, and TCRdb kept only the in-frame ones, dropping some. Its table lists about 48,000 clones. Sequenced: PBMCs. The receptors were gathered from a woman between 40 and 50 years old in good health and CMV-seronegative.

This chain uses TRBV6-5 with TRBJ1-3; 9 nucleotides line up with TRBD1. The CDR3 is made up of 15 amino acids. V dropped 6 bases and J dropped 0; count of bases not matched to a gene: 3. Looked up from germline, CDR1 is MNHEY and CDR2 is SVGAGI. The CDR3 DNA sequence: TGTGCCAGCAGGAAACAGGGGGCCTCTGGAAACACCATATATTTT. Protein product: CASRKQGASGNTIYF.

V gene TRBV19 combines with J gene TRBJ1-1; TRBD1 matches 7 bases. Per the germline V gene, CDR1 is LNHDA and CDR2 is SQIVND (reference sequence). V shed 5 bases and J 4 bases; nucleotides not matched to a gene: 7. CDR3 length equals 14 residues. The CDR3 nucleotides are TGTGCCAGTAGTTTACAGGGGCTGGGCACTGAAGCTTTCTTT. It specifies CASSLQGLGTEAFF.

The CDR3 sequence is CATKHDRAYNQPQHF. The CDR3 nucleotides are TGTGCCACGAAACACGACAGGGCATACAATCAGCCCCAGCATTTT. The V gene is TRBV19, the J gene TRBJ1-5, with 7 bases lining up with TRBD1. Germline-derived CDR1 and CDR2 are LNHDA and SQIVND (reference sequence). This CDR3 has 15 residues. Germline trimming cut 10 bases from V and 3 bases from J; bases unmatched to any gene: 12.

This rearrangement joins TRBV5-1 to TRBJ1-2; D possibly corresponds to TRBD1 (5 bases). This CDR3 has 13 amino acids. CDR1 and CDR2 (germline): SGHRS, YFSETQ. V was trimmed by 0 bases and J by 7 bases, leaving 10 bases between them. DNA for the CDR3: TGCGCCAGCAGCTTGGTTGGGGACTCTGGCTACACCTTC. Protein sequence: CASSLVGDSGYTF.

The chain employs TRBV7-3 and TRBJ1-1; 10 nucleotides match TRBD1. The CDR3 is made up of 14 amino acids. The junction had 5 bases not matched to a gene; V was cut back by 5 bases and J by 5 bases. Germline loops: CDR1 SGHTA, CDR2 FQGTGA. The CDR3 here is CASSPTGGGTEAFF. CDR3 coding DNA: TGTGCCAGCAGCCCGACAGGGGGCGGAACTGAAGCTTTCTTT. The full variable domain, rest sourced from reference TRBV7-3 and TRBJ1-1, is GAGVSQTPSNKVTEKGKYVELRCDPISGHTALYWYRQSLGQGPEFLIYFQGTGAADDSGLPNDRFFAVRPEGSVSTLKIQRTERGDSAVYLCASSPTGGGTEAFFGQGTRLTVV.

The gene calls are TRBV6-6 and TRBJ1-4; the D gene is possibly TRBD1 (6 bases). The CDR3 has 12 residues. CDR1 is MNHNY and CDR2 is SVGAGI in the germline V gene (reference sequence). Trimming cost V 6 bases and J 8 bases, with 10 bases left between them. CDR3 protein: CASRGQREKLFF. Here the CDR3 DNA reads TGTGCCAGCAGAGGACAGAGAGAAAAACTGTTTTTT.

Remarks on this clone: The junction does not match germline at one end; this may be a read error. The chain has TRBV13 and TRBJ2-5, with 7 positions matching TRBD1. Germline-derived CDR1 and CDR2 are PRHDT and FYEKMQ (reference sequence). The CDR3 runs to 14 residues. The CDR3 bases are TGTGCCAGCAGCATAGGGACAGAACAAGAGACCCAGTACTTC. This codes for CASSIGTEQETQYF.

This chain uses TRBV4-3 with TRBJ1-2; D remains unclear. The CDR3 has 14 residues. With 0 bases removed from V and 4 bases from J, the gap between germline ends came to 9 bases. Germline loops: CDR1 LGHNA, CDR2 YSLEER. CDR3 nucleotide sequence: TGCGCCAGCAGCCAAGAGAGACAAGTCTATGGCTACACCTTC. The encoded protein is CASSQERQVYGYTF.

The rearrangement uses TRBV18 and TRBJ1-4, with 7 bases identical to TRBD1. CDR1 KGHSH and CDR2 LQKENI come from the germline V gene. This CDR3 contains 13 residues. The ends lost 6 bases at V and 8 bases at J; junction bases unmatched: 6. The CDR3 sequence is CASSQGVQEKLFF. The DNA for the CDR3 is TGTGCCAGCTCCCAGGGGGTCCAGGAAAAACTGTTTTTT.

This rearrangement joins TRBV29-1 to TRBJ1-1; 9 positions match TRBD1. The germline CDR1 and CDR2 sequences are SQVTM and ANQGSEA. This CDR3 contains 19 residues. V gave up 4 bases and J gave up 3 bases; unmatched junction bases: 21. CDR3: CSVGGTGSVDFSLDTEAFF. Written as DNA, the CDR3 is TGCAGCGTTGGTGGGACAGGGTCCGTAGATTTTTCATTGGACACTGAAGCTTTCTTT.

The CDR3 DNA sequence: TGTGCCATCAGTACAAGCGGAGGGGCGAGGAATGAGCAGTTCTTC. Residues: CAISTSGGARNEQFF. V and J are TRBV10-3 and TRBJ2-1; D possibly corresponds to TRBD2 (6 bases). Germline V gene lookup returns CDR1 ENHRY and CDR2 SYGVKD. The CDR3 loop spans 15 amino acids. Between the trimmed V and J ends, which lost 5 bases and 7 bases, there was a span of 18 bases.

The chain has TRBV7-3 and TRBJ1-5, with 7 bases that match TRBD1. V dropped 6 bases and J dropped 6; count of bases not matched to a gene: 5. This CDR3 is built from 13 residues. CDR1 and CDR2 (germline): SGHTA, FQGTGA. The CDR3 sequence: CASSKGAGQPQHF. CDR3 in DNA: TGTGCCAGCAGTAAGGGGGCAGGTCAGCCCCAGCATTTT.

This rearrangement joins TRBV28 to TRBJ1-2; D is possibly TRBD1 (6 bases). Trimming cost V 7 bases and J 6 bases, with 15 bases left between them. This CDR3 has 13 amino acids. Germline V gene sequence: CDR1 MDHEN, CDR2 SYDVKM. CDR3: CASKPGGSDGYTF. The CDR3 DNA follows: TGTGCCAGCAAGCCGGGGGGCAGCGATGGCTACACCTTC.

The J gene is TRBJ2-5, the V gene TRBV5-4; 9 nucleotides line up with TRBD1. Per the germline V gene, CDR1 is SGHNT and CDR2 is YYREEE (reference sequence). CDR3 length equals 14 residues. The V and J ends lost 4 bases and 5 bases, in that order; junction bases with no gene match: 6. The DNA of the CDR3 is TGTGCCAGCAGCGTAAACAGGGGGCTGGAGACCCAGTACTTC. Residues: CASSVNRGLETQYF. Drawing the rest from reference TRBV5-4 and TRBJ2-5, the complete variable domain is ETGVTQSPTHLIKTRGQQVTLRCSSQSGHNTVSWYQQALGQGPQFIFQYYREEENGRGNFPPRFSGLQFPNYSSELNVNALELDDSALYLCASSVNRGLETQYFGPGTRLLVL.

The rearrangement links TRBV9 to TRBJ2-7, with 9 bases that match TRBD1. Germline-derived CDR1 and CDR2 are SGDLS and YYNGEE. Trimming took 0 bases from V and 4 from J; bases not matched to a gene: 8. The length of the CDR3 is 16 residues. The CDR3 DNA is TGTGCCAGCAGCGTAGAAGGGGGGACAGGGACGTACGAGCAGTACTTC. It translates to CASSVEGGTGTYEQYF.

The chain combines TRBV29-1 with TRBJ1-2, with TRBD1 matching over 7 bases. The CDR3 sequence is 13 residues long. J lost 6 bases, V lost 5 bases, and 9 bases had no gene match. CDR1 is SQVTM, CDR2 ANQGSEA, per germline. As DNA, the CDR3 is TGCAGCGTTCGGGACAGAGACTGGGATGGCTACACCTTC. Translated: CSVRDRDWDGYTF.

The chain carries TRBV15 and TRBJ2-7; a weak D match, TRBD2 (6 bases). The CDR3 is made up of 13 amino acids. The germline CDR1 and CDR2 sequences are LNHNV and YYDKDF (reference sequence). Trimming took off 0 bases at V and 4 bases at J, with 7 bases between the two ends. CDR3 DNA sequence: TGTGCCACCAGCAGAGATCGGGGGTACGAGCAGTACTTC. This translates into CATSRDRGYEQYF.

This chain connects TRBV5-1 to TRBJ1-3; D remains ambiguous. This CDR3 region has 14 residues. The V end lost 0 bases, the J end lost 6 bases, and 10 bases lay between the germline ends. The germline V gene encodes CDR1 SGHRS and CDR2 YFSETQ. DNA of the CDR3: TGCGCCAGCAGCTTGGACAGCCCGACAAACACCATATATTTT. Its protein product is CASSLDSPTNTIYF.

The chain carries TRBV20-1 and TRBJ2-1; D is ambiguous. Germline V gives CDR1 DFQATT, CDR2 SNEGSKA (reference sequence). V dropped 5 bases and J dropped 6 bases, with 5 bases sitting between them. CDR3 size: 10 residues. The CDR3 DNA reads as TGCAGTGCTCTTGTCAATGAGCAGTTCTTC. It is translated as CSALVNEQFF.

This chain uses TRBV9 with TRBJ1-4; D is unclear. Germline assignment: CDR1 SGDLS and CDR2 YYNGEE. The CDR3 is 16 residues long. V lost 0 bases, J lost 0 bases, and 9 bases lay in between. CDR3 nucleotide sequence: TGTGCCAGCAGCGTAGTGGCGGGAGCAACTAATGAAAAACTGTTTTTT. It yields the protein CASSVVAGATNEKLFF.

V gene TRBV9 combines with J gene TRBJ1-4; D may be TRBD1 (6 bases). Germline values: CDR1 SGDLS, CDR2 YYNGEE. CDR3 size: 17 residues. V was pared by 4 bases and J by 8 bases, with 24 bases between. This CDR3 reads CASSPRDMRVYREKLFF. In DNA form, the CDR3 reads TGTGCCAGCAGCCCACGGGACATGAGAGTTTATAGGGAAAAACTGTTTTTT.

Worth noting for this clone: A read error may account for a junction end that differs from germline. V is TRBV25-1 and J is TRBJ2-1; D is possibly TRBD1 (6 bases). Germline loops: CDR1 MGHDK, CDR2 SYGVNS. CDR3 length: 15 amino acids. The CDR3 loop reads CASSVGGSSDNEQFF. Here the CDR3 DNA reads TGTGCCAGCAGCGTTGGGGGCAGCTCCGACAATGAGCAGTTCTTC.

This chain joins TRBV9 and TRBJ1-1, with D hard to call. CDR1 and CDR2 (germline): SGDLS, YYNGEE. The CDR3 is 16 residues long. V shed 0 bases and J shed 4 bases, with 16 bases lying between them. The CDR3 nucleotides read TGTGCCAGCAGCGTAGCCGGCGGGCGAAGTTCCACTGAAGCTTTCTTT. It specifies CASSVAGGRSSTEAFF.

J is TRBJ2-5 and V is TRBV28; D may be TRBD2 (6 bases). The V gene lost 2 bases and the J gene lost 0 bases, with 10 bases spanning the gap. Germline loops: CDR1 MDHEN, CDR2 SYDVKM. This CDR3 contains 15 residues. CDR3 coding DNA: TGTGCCAGCAGTTTAGCGGGACGGTACCAAGAGACCCAGTACTTC. Protein product: CASSLAGRYQETQYF.

The V call is TRBV29-1, the J call TRBJ2-1, with TRBD2 identical over 9 bases. Unmatched junction bases numbered 12, after V lost 6 bases and J lost 9 bases. CDR3 length: 14 amino acids. The germline V gene has CDR1 SQVTM and CDR2 ANQGSEA. This chain's CDR3 is CSVDSGSYGGEQFF. The DNA for the CDR3 is TGCAGCGTAGATAGCGGGAGTTACGGGGGTGAGCAGTTCTTC.

The chain joins TRBV6-1 to TRBJ1-1; 7 bases are a match to TRBD1. The V and J ends lost 6 bases and 1 base, in that order; junction bases with no gene match: 5. The CDR3 consists of 14 residues. CDR1 is MNHNS and CDR2 is SASEGT in the germline V gene. The CDR3: CASRPGTANTEAFF. In DNA, the CDR3 is TGTGCCAGCAGACCCGGGACAGCGAACACTGAAGCTTTCTTT.

V gene TRBV6-6 combines with J gene TRBJ2-7, with 9 bases aligning to TRBD1. The CDR3 contains 15 residues. From germline, CDR1 is MNHNY and CDR2 SVGAGI (reference sequence). J was trimmed by 4 bases and V by 6 bases; bases with no gene match: 10. The CDR3 DNA reads as TGTGCCAGCAGACTTACCACAGGGGGCGCGTACGAGCAGTACTTC. Translated, it gives CASRLTTGGAYEQYF.